The 8 T cell receptor beta chains given below trace back to one sample, sequenced in a study of OX40 agonist ivuxolimab in advanced cancers. The method was immunoSEQ multiplex PCR; TCRdb's version includes in-frame clones alone and lacks a portion of them. The repertoire consists of around 39,000 clones, with about 80% occurring once and the leading ten covering 1.8%. The source was CD4+ or CD8+ T cells sorted from blood, collected in a trial of the OX40 agonist ivuxolimab. These TCRs come from an adult with an advanced solid tumor such as melanoma, head and neck, liver or kidney cancer.

This clone occurred a few times. The chain carries TRBV18 and TRBJ2-5; no clear D. This CDR3 region has 12 residues. V was pared by 1 base and J by 4 bases, with 4 bases between. Germline V gives CDR1 KGHSH, CDR2 LQKENI. The CDR3 DNA sequence: TGTGCCAGCTCACCACGGCGAGAGACCCAGTACTTC. It translates to CASSPRRETQYF.

The chain is built from TRBV19 and TRBJ2-2, with 9 bases fitting TRBD1. V shed 10 bases, J shed 3 bases, and the junction held 3 bases outside the gene matches. There are 13 residues in the CDR3. Germline V CDR1 and CDR2: LNHDA, SQIVND (reference sequence). The CDR3 DNA is TGTGCCACCCGGGACAGGGACACCGGGGAGCTGTTTTTT. Amino acids: CATRDRDTGELFF.

The V and J genes are TRBV4-2 and TRBJ2-1, with 10 bases fitting TRBD1. The CDR3 consists of 13 residues. The trim removed 8 bases at V and 5 bases at J, leaving 3 bases unmatched. Germline-derived CDR1 and CDR2 are LGHNA and YNFKEQ. The CDR3: CASRGQGNNEQFF. CDR3 DNA: TGTGCCAGCCGGGGACAGGGGAACAATGAGCAGTTCTTC.

The V call is TRBV2, the J call TRBJ2-2, with D unclear. V was clipped by 4 bases and J by 5 bases, with 8 bases between them. CDR1 and CDR2 (germline): SNHLY, FYNNEI. The CDR3 runs to 13 residues. The CDR3 sequence is CASSATYTGELFF. CDR3 DNA: TGTGCCAGCAGTGCGACGTATACCGGGGAGCTGTTTTTT.

The CDR3 sequence is CASSTRYGIAELTQETQYF. The CDR3 region has the DNA TGCGCCAGCAGCACCCGTTACGGGATAGCGGAATTGACTCAAGAGACCCAGTACTTC. This rearrangement joins TRBV4-3 to TRBJ2-5, with D possibly being TRBD2 (6 bases). Trimming took off 5 bases at V and 2 bases at J, with 27 bases between the two ends. Germline-derived CDR1 and CDR2 are LGHNA and YSLEER. The CDR3 runs to 19 residues.

This chain connects TRBV9 to TRBJ2-7, with 8 nucleotides matching TRBD1. V dropped 4 bases and J dropped 4; count of bases not matched to a gene: 13. In germline, CDR1 is SGDLS, CDR2 YYNGEE. The CDR3 loop spans 16 amino acids. The CDR3 loop is CASSPRQGRRQYEQYF. The CDR3 DNA follows: TGTGCCAGCAGCCCTCGACAGGGGAGGCGCCAGTACGAGCAGTACTTC.

The rearrangement uses TRBV19 and TRBJ1-4, with 10 bases fitting TRBD1. The CDR3 has 18 residues. The ends lost 5 bases at V and 7 bases at J; junction bases unmatched: 16. Germline-derived CDR1 and CDR2 are LNHDA and SQIVND (reference sequence). This CDR3 is CASSSKRDRGRLGEKLFF. CDR3 DNA: TGTGCCAGTAGTTCAAAGCGCGACAGGGGGCGTTTGGGTGAAAAACTGTTTTTT.

This clone came up a few times. V usage is TRBV11-2 and J usage is TRBJ1-6; no definite D call. CDR3 size: 15 residues. With 0 bases removed from V and 10 bases from J, the gap between germline ends came to 13 bases. Per germline, CDR1 SGHAT and CDR2 FQNNGV. The CDR3 coding sequence is TGTGCCAGCAGCTTAGATCCCCTGCGGGTCTCACCCCTCCACTTT. This codes for CASSLDPLRVSPLHF.